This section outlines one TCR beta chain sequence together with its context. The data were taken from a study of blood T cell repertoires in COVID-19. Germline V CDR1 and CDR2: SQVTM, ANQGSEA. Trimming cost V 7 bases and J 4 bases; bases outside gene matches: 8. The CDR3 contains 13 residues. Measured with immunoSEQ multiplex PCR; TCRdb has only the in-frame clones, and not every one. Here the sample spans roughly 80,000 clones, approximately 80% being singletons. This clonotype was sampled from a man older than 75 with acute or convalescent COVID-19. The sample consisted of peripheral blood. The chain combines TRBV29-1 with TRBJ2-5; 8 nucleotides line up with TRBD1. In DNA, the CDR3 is TGCAGCGGGAAACAGGGGGTTGGAGAGACCCAGTACTTC. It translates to CSGKQGVGETQYF. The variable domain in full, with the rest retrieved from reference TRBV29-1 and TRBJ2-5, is SAVISQKPSRDICQRGTSLTIQCQVDSQVTMMFWYRQQPGQSLTLIATANQGSEATYESGFVIDKFPISRPNLTFSTLTVSNMSPEDSSIYLCSGKQGVGETQYFGPGTRLLVL.